These 19 T cell receptor beta chains originate from one sample sequenced in a study of shared clonotypes between healthy human individuals. The repertoire was sequenced with immunoSEQ multiplex PCR; TCRdb's copy has only in-frame clones and lacks some. This repertoire shows 2 million or so clones, about 94% found once; its top ten account for more than 0.95%. Naive CD8 cells lacked CD45RO and underwent positive selection for CCR7, leaving out terminally differentiated effector memory CD45RA+ cells. Sequencing was carried out using naive CD8+ T cells sorted from blood. These receptors were collected from a man aged 18 to 30 in good health.

A note on this clone: At one end the junction does not follow the germline gene, possibly because of a read error. V gene TRBV7-7 combines with J gene TRBJ2-3, with a possible D match to TRBD1 (6 bases). CDR3 length equals 14 residues. Germline V CDR1 and CDR2: SSHAT, FNYEAQ (reference sequence). Here the CDR3 reads CASSLGKGADTQYF. In nucleotides, the CDR3 is TGTGCTAGCAGCTTAGGGAAGGGGGCAGATACGCAGTATTTT.

The rearrangement uses TRBV4-1 and TRBJ1-2; 8 bases are a match to TRBD1. Germline-derived CDR1 and CDR2 are MGHRA and YSYEKL. V lost 6 bases and J lost 2; bases outside the gene matches: 5. The CDR3 totals 14 residues. CDR3 loop: CASSLQGGNYGYTF. The CDR3 nucleotides read TGCGCCAGCAGTCTACAGGGGGGAAACTATGGCTACACCTTC.

V and J are TRBV27 and TRBJ1-6; D remains ambiguous. The V end was cut by 0 bases, the J end by 13 bases, with 10 bases between. CDR3 length: 13 residues. Per the germline V gene, CDR1 is MNHEY and CDR2 is SMNVEV (reference sequence). The CDR3 sequence is CASSLSPRNPLHF. The CDR3 DNA reads as TGTGCCAGCAGTTTATCTCCGCGGAATCCCCTCCACTTT.

The V call is TRBV5-5, the J call TRBJ2-7, with 13 bases fitting TRBD2. Trimming took 4 bases from V and 5 from J; bases not matched to a gene: 3. CDR3 length: 14 residues. Germline CDR1 is SGHKS and CDR2 is YYEKEE (reference sequence). CDR3 coding DNA: TGTGCCAGCAGCGGACTAGCGGGAGACCACGAGCAGTACTTC. Protein: CASSGLAGDHEQYF.

The chain links TRBV13 to TRBJ1-5, with 9 nucleotides matching TRBD1. CDR1 and CDR2 from the germline V gene are PRHDT and FYEKMQ (reference sequence). This CDR3 has 15 amino acids. After removal of 3 bases from V and 3 bases from J, the junction contained 3 bases not matched to a gene. CDR3 nucleotides: TGTGCCAGCAGCTTCGGGACAGGGAACAATCAGCCCCAGCATTTT. Its protein is CASSFGTGNNQPQHF.

As regards this clone: The same CDR3 is also encoded by other DNA sequences in this sample. The J gene is TRBJ2-5, the V gene TRBV27, with D uncertain. Between the trimmed V and J ends, which lost 0 bases and 0 bases, there was a span of 5 bases. The CDR3 is 14 residues long. CDR1 and CDR2 (germline): MNHEY, SMNVEV (reference sequence). The CDR3 sequence is CASSLSPYQETQYF. DNA for the CDR3: TGTGCCAGCAGTTTATCCCCGTACCAAGAGACCCAGTACTTC.

This rearrangement joins TRBV9 to TRBJ2-4; 11 bases map to TRBD2. The CDR3 is made up of 16 amino acids. J lost 2 bases, V lost 4 bases, and 5 bases had no gene match. Looked up from germline, CDR1 is SGDLS and CDR2 is YYNGEE. The CDR3 nucleotides read TGTGCCAGCAGCAGAACTAGCGGGGGACCCAAAAACATTCAGTACTTC. This encodes CASSRTSGGPKNIQYF.

This chain joins TRBV28 and TRBJ1-5; D remains ambiguous. Germline V gives CDR1 MDHEN, CDR2 SYDVKM. V lost 6 bases, J lost 6 bases, and 9 bases lay in between. The CDR3 has 12 residues. CDR3 sequence (DNA): TGTGCCAGCAGCGTATCCCCTCAGCCCCAGCATTTT. Translating gives CASSVSPQPQHF.

In its sample, this clone was seen once. V gene TRBV9 combines with J gene TRBJ2-2; 8 bases align to TRBD2. The length of the CDR3 is 16 residues. Germline V gene sequence: CDR1 SGDLS, CDR2 YYNGEE. The ends lost 0 bases at V and 8 bases at J; junction bases unmatched: 9. In DNA form, the CDR3 reads TGTGCCAGCAGCGTAGAGGGGACTAGATATTCTGGGGAGCTGTTTTTT. Its translation: CASSVEGTRYSGELFF.

Details on this clone: This specimen includes other DNA sequences encoding the same CDR3. This chain uses TRBV7-9 with TRBJ2-3; D gene ambiguous. The V gene's germline CDR1 is SEHNR and CDR2 FQNEAQ (reference sequence). Trimming took off 5 bases at V and 0 bases at J, with 9 bases between the two ends. This CDR3 comprises 14 residues. The CDR3 nucleotides are TGTGCCAGCAGCCCCCCAACTAGCACAGATACGCAGTATTTT. Amino acids: CASSPPTSTDTQYF.

The chain carries TRBV19 and TRBJ1-2, with D tentatively TRBD1 (5 bases). The germline V gene encodes CDR1 LNHDA and CDR2 SQIVND (reference sequence). V was trimmed by 4 bases and J by 4 bases, leaving 13 bases between them. There are 14 residues in the CDR3. The CDR3 DNA is TGTGCCAGTAGTACCCGGGACTCCCTCTATGGCTACACCTTC. It yields the protein CASSTRDSLYGYTF.

Worth noting for this clone: The sample holds other DNA sequences that translate to the same CDR3. V is TRBV14 and J is TRBJ2-7; the D is unclear. Germline lookup yields CDR1 SGHDN and CDR2 FVKESK. V was shortened by 4 bases and J by 0 bases, with 7 bases between the two germline ends. There are 13 residues in the CDR3. The DNA of the CDR3 is TGTGCCAGCAGCCCTCTTAGCTCCTACGAGCAGTACTTC. Translation: CASSPLSSYEQYF.

This clone was counted a few times. The sample carries other DNA sequences with the same CDR3. The J gene is TRBJ2-7, the V gene TRBV27, with 11 positions matching TRBD1. Germline V lookup: CDR1 MNHEY, CDR2 SMNVEV (reference sequence). Trimming removed 2 bases from V and 0 bases from J; junction bases left unmatched: 0. This CDR3 has 15 amino acids. The CDR3 DNA follows: TGTGCCAGCAGTTTAGGGACAGGGGGCTCCTACGAGCAGTACTTC. It translates to CASSLGTGGSYEQYF.

This clone was recorded once. The chain links TRBV19 to TRBJ1-5; D might be TRBD1 (5 bases). This CDR3 is built from 15 residues. The V gene lost 9 bases and the J gene lost 5 bases, with 20 bases spanning the gap. In germline, CDR1 is LNHDA, CDR2 SQIVND (reference sequence). The CDR3 spells CASSPRQGKYQPQHF. The CDR3 DNA sequence: TGTGCCAGCTCTCCGAGGCAGGGAAAATATCAGCCCCAGCATTTT.

This sequence joins TRBV6-5 and TRBJ2-7; either TRBD1 or TRBD2 may supply D (6 bases each). Germline CDR1 MNHEY, CDR2 SVGAGI. Trimming removed 7 bases from V and 6 bases from J, with 22 bases in between. The CDR3 runs 15 residues. This chain's CDR3 is CASIVPQGMGGEQYF. DNA of the CDR3: TGTGCCAGCATCGTTCCCCAGGGGATGGGGGGCGAGCAGTACTTC.

As for this clone: The sample contains more than one DNA sequence encoding this CDR3. In DNA form, the CDR3 reads TGTGCCAGCAGTTACGGGACAGGTGGAACCTACGAGCAGTACTTC. It translates to CASSYGTGGTYEQYF. The genes are TRBV6-5 and TRBJ2-7; 8 bases align to TRBD1. The CDR3 totals 15 residues. V trimming: 2 bases; J trimming: 2 bases; junction bases outside the gene matches: 5. In germline, CDR1 is MNHEY, CDR2 SVGAGI.

V is TRBV6-1 and J is TRBJ2-7, with 9 nucleotides matching TRBD1. CDR1 MNHNS and CDR2 SASEGT come from the germline V gene. The trim removed 8 bases at V and 4 bases at J, leaving 6 bases unmatched. The length of the CDR3 is 13 residues. CDR3 sequence (DNA): TGTGCCAGCCGGGACAGGGACATGTACGAGCAGTACTTC. Amino acids: CASRDRDMYEQYF.

The sample holds one count of this clone. The chain couples TRBV30 to TRBJ1-2; D is perhaps TRBD1 (6 bases). Trimming took 0 bases from V and 5 from J, leaving 22 bases between them. The CDR3 consists of 17 residues. Looked up from germline, CDR1 is GTSNPN and CDR2 is SVGIG (reference sequence). The CDR3 coding sequence is TGTGCCTGGAGTGTACCCACCCTCGGGGGGGCGCTTTATGGCTACACCTTC. Its translation: CAWSVPTLGGALYGYTF.

This clone was seen only a few times. V usage is TRBV7-9 and J usage is TRBJ1-1; possible D gene TRBD1, 6 bases. Germline lookup yields CDR1 SEHNR and CDR2 FQNEAQ (reference sequence). The CDR3 runs 17 residues. Trimming removed 5 bases at V and 0 bases at J, with 19 bases between. CDR3 sequence: CASSPLGQGILNTEAFF. The DNA for the CDR3 is TGTGCCAGCAGCCCCTTGGGGCAGGGGATACTGAACACTGAAGCTTTCTTT.